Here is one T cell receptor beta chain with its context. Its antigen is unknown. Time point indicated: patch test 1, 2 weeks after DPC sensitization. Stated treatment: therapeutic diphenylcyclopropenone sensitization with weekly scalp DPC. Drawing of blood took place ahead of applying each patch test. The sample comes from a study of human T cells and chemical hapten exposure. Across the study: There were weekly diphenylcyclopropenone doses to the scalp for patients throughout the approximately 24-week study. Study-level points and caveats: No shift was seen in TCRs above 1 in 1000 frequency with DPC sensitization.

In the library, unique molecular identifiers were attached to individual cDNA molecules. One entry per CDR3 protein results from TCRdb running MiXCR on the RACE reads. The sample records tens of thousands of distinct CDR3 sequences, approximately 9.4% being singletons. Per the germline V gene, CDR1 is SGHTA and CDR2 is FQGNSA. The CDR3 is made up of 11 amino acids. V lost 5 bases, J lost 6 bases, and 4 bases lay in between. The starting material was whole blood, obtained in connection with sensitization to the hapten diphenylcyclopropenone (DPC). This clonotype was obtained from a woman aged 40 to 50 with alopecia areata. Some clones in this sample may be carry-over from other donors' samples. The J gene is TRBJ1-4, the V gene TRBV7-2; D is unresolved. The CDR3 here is CASSPDEKLFF. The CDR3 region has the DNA TGTGCCAGCAGCCCGGATGAAAAACTGTTTTTT.